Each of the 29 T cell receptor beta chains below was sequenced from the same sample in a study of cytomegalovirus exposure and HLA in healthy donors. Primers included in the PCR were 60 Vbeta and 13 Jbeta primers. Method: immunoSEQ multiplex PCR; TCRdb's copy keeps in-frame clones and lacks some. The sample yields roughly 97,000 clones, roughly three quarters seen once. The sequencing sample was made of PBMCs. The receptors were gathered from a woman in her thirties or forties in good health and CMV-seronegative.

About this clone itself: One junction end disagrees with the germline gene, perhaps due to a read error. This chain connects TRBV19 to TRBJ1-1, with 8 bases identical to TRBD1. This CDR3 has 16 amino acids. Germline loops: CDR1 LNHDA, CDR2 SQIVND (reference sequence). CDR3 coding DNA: TGTGCCAGTAGTTCCCGACAGGGGCGAAAAAAGGCTGAAGCTCTCTTT. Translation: CASSSRQGRKKAEALF.

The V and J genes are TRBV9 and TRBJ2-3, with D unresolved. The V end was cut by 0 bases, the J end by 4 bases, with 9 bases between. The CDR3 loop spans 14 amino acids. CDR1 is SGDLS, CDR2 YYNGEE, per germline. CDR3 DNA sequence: TGTGCCAGCAGCGTAGAGGCGGCCCCAGATACGCAGTATTTT. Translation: CASSVEAAPDTQYF.

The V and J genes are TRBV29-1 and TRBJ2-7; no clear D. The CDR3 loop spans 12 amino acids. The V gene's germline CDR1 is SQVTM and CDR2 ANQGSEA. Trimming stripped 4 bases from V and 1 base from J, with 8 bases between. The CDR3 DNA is TGCAGCGTTGGGTTAGCTTCCTACGAGCAGTACTTC. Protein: CSVGLASYEQYF.

The CDR3 here is CAISEPGTGESGELFF. As DNA, the CDR3 is TGTGCCATCAGTGAACCCGGGACAGGGGAATCCGGGGAGCTGTTTTTT. The chain has TRBV10-3 and TRBJ2-2; TRBD1 aligns across 10 bases. Germline CDR1 and CDR2: ENHRY and SYGVKD. There are 16 residues in the CDR3. V lost 3 bases to trimming and J lost 6 bases; unmatched junction nucleotides: 7.

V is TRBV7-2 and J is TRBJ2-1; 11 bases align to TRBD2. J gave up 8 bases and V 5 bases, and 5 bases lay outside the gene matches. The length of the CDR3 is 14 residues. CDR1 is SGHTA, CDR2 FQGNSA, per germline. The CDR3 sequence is CASSNSGRADEQFF. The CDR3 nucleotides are TGTGCCAGCAGCAATAGCGGGAGGGCCGATGAGCAGTTCTTC.

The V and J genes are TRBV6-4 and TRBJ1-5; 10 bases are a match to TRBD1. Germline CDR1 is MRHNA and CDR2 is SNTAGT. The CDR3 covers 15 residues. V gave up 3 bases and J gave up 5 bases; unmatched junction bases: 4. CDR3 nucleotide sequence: TGTGCCAGCAGTGATCCTGGGACAGGGGATCAGCCCCAGCATTTT. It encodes CASSDPGTGDQPQHF.

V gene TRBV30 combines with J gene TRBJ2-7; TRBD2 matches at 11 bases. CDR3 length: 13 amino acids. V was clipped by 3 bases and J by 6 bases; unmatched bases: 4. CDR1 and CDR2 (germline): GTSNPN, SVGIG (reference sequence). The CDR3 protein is CAWSIAGGVEQYF. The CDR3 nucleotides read TGTGCCTGGAGCATAGCGGGGGGGGTCGAGCAGTACTTC.

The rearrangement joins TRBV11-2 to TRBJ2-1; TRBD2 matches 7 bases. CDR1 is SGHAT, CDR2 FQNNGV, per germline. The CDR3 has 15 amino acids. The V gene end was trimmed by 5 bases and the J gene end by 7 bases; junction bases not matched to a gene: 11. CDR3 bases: TGTGCCAGCAGCCCCCGAGTAGCGGGTTGGAATGAGCAGTTCTTC. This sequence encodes CASSPRVAGWNEQFF.

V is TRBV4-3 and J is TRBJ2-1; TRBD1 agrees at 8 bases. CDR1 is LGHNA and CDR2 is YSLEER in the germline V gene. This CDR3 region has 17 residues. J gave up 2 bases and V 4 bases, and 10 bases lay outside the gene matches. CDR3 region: CASSRIPGQVTYNEQFF. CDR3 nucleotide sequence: TGCGCCAGCAGCCGGATACCGGGACAGGTGACCTACAATGAGCAGTTCTTC.

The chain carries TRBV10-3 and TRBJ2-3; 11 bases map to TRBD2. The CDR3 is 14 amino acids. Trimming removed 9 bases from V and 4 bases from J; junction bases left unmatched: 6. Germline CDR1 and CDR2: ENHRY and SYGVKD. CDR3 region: CAMGPGLAADTQYF. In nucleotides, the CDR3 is TGTGCCATGGGGCCGGGACTAGCGGCAGATACGCAGTATTTT.

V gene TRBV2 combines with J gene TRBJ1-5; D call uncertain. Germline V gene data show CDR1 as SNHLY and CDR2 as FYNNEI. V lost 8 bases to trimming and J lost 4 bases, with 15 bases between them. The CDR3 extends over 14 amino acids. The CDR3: CASSLGGGNQPQHF. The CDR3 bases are TGTGCCAGCTCGTTAGGCGGAGGAAATCAGCCCCAGCATTTT.

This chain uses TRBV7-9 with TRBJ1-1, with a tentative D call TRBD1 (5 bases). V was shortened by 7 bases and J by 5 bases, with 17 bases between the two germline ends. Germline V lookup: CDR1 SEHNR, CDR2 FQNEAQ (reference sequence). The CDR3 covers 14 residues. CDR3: CASTRGEVGTEAFF. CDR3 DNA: TGTGCCAGCACCCGAGGGGAGGTTGGAACTGAAGCTTTCTTT.

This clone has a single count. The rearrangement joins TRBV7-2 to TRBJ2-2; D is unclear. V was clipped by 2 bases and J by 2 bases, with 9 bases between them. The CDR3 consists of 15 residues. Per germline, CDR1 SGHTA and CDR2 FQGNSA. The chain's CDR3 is CASSLSQINTGELFF. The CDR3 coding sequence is TGTGCCAGCAGCTTATCTCAGATTAACACCGGGGAGCTGTTTTTT.

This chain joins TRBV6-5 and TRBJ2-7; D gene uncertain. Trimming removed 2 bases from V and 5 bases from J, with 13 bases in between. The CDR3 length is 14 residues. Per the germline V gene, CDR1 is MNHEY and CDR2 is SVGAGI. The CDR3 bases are TGTGCCAGCAGTTACGCGCGGAATGGAAACGAGCAGTACTTC. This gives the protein CASSYARNGNEQYF.

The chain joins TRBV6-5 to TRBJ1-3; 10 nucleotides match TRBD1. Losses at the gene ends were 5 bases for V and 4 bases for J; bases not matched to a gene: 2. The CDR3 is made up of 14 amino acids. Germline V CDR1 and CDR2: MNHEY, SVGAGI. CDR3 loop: CASSKDRGGNTIYF. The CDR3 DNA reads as TGTGCCAGCAGTAAGGACAGGGGGGGAAACACCATATATTTT.

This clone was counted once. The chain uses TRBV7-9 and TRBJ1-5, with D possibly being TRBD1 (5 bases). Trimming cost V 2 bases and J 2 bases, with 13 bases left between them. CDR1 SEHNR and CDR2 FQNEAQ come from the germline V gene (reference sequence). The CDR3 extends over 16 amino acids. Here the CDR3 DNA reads TGTGCCAGCAGCTTATCGGGGGGAGTGGGCAATCAGCCCCAGCATTTT. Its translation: CASSLSGGVGNQPQHF.

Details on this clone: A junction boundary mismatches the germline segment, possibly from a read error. The CDR3 sequence: CASSTQFVSHNEQFF. The CDR3 nucleotides read TGTGCCAGCAGCACACAGTTTGTCTCCCACAATGAGCAGTTCTTC. V is TRBV11-2 and J is TRBJ2-1, with D hard to call. Germline lookup yields CDR1 SGHAT and CDR2 FQNNGV. The CDR3 consists of 15 residues.

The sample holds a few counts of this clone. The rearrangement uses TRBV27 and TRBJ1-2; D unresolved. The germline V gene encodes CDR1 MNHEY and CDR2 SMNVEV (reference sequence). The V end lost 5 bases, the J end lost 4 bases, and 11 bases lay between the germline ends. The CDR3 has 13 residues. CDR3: CASSAYGSYGYTF. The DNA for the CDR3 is TGTGCCAGCAGTGCTTACGGTTCCTATGGCTACACCTTC.

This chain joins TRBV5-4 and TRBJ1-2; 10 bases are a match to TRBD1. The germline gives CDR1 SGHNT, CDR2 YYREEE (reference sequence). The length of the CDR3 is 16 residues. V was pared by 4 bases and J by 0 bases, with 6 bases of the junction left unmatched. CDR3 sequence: CASSPGTGDSNYGYTF. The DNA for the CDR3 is TGTGCCAGCAGCCCCGGGACAGGGGATTCTAACTATGGCTACACCTTC.

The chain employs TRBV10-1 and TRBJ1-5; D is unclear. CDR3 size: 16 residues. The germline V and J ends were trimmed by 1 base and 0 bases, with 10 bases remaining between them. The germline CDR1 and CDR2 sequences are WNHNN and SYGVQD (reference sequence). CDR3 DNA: TGCGCCAGCAGTGAGTGCCGGGAATATAGCAATCAGCCCCAGCATTTT. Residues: CASSECREYSNQPQHF.

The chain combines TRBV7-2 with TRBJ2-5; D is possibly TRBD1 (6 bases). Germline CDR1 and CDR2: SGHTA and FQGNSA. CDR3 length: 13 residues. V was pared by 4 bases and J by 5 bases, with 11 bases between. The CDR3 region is CASSSQGGETQYF. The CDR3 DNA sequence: TGTGCCAGCAGCTCACAGGGTGGGGAGACCCAGTACTTC.

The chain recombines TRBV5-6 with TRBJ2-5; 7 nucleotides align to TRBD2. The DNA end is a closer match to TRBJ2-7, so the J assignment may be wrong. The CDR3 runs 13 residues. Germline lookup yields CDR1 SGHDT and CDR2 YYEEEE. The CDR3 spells CASSFGEGYEQYF. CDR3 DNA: TGTGCCAGCAGCTTCGGGGAGGGGTACGAGCAGTACTTC.

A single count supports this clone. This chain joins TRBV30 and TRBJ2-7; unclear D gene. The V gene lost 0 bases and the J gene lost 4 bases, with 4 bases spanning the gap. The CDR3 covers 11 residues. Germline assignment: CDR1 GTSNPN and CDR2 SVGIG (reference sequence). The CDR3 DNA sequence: TGTGCCTGGAGTGTCCGTTACGAGCAGTACTTC. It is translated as CAWSVRYEQYF. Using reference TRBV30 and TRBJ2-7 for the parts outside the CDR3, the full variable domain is SQTIHQWPATLVQPVGSPLSLECTVEGTSNPNLYWYRQAAGRGLQLLFYSVGIGQISSEVPQNLSASRPQDRQFILSSKKLLLSDSGFYLCAWSVRYEQYFGPGTRLTVT.

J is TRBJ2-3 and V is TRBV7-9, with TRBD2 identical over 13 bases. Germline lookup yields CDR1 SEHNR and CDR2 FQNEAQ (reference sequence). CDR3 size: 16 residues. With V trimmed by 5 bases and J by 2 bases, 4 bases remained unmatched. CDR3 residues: CASSQGLAGHTDTQYF. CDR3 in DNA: TGTGCCAGCAGCCAGGGACTAGCGGGACACACAGATACGCAGTATTTT. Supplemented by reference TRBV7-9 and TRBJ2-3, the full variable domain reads DTGVSQNPRHKITKRGQNVTFRCDPISEHNRLYWYRQTLGQGPEFLTYFQNEAQLEKSRLLSDRFSAERPKGSFSTLEIQRTEQGDSAMYLCASSQGLAGHTDTQYFGPGTRLTVL.

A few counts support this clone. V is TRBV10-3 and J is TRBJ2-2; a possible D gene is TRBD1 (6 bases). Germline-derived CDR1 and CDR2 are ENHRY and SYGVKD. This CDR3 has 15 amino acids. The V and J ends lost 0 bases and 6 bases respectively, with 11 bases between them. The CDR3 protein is CAISESGRGAGELFF. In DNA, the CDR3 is TGTGCCATCAGTGAGTCGGGCAGGGGAGCCGGGGAGCTGTTTTTT.

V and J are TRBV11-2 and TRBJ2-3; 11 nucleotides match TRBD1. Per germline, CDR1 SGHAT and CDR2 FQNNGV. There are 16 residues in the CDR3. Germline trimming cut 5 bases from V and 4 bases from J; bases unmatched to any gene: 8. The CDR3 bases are TGTGCCAGCAGCCCGGGGGGACAGGGGGTGCCAGATACGCAGTATTTT. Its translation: CASSPGGQGVPDTQYF.

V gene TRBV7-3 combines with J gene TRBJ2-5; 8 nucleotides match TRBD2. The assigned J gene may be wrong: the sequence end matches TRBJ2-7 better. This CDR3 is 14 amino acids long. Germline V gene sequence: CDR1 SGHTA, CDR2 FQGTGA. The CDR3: CASSVLGAGGEQYF. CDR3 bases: TGTGCCAGCAGCGTCCTCGGGGCGGGAGGCGAGCAGTACTTC.

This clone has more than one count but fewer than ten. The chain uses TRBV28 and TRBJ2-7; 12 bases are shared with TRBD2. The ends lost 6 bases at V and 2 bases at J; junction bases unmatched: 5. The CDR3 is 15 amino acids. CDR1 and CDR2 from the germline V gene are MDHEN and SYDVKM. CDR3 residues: CASRSLAGGAYEQYF. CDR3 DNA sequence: TGTGCCAGCAGATCACTAGCGGGAGGCGCCTACGAGCAGTACTTC.

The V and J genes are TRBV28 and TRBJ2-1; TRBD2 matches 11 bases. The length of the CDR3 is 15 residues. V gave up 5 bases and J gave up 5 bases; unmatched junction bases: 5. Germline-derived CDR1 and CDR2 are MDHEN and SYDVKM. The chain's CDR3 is CASSPGTSGDNEQFF. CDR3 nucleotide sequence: TGTGCCAGCAGTCCCGGGACTAGCGGCGACAATGAGCAGTTCTTC.